A selection of T cell receptor beta chains follows, all from one sample in a study of shared clonotypes between healthy human individuals. The repertoire was sequenced with immunoSEQ multiplex PCR; TCRdb's copy has only in-frame clones and lacks some. The table includes 2 million to 2.5 million clones, roughly 95% detected once. The specimen was naive CD4+ T cells sorted from blood. Every receptor here comes from a man aged 18 to 29 in good health. Each CDR3 is given with its conserved first and last residue. A D gene is named only where the DNA matches it firmly. Part of the rows lack a size; the others show once, few, many or a class for expanded clones.

>TRBJ2-3|once|TRBV4-1|-
CASSHDKGYTQYF
TGCGCCAGCAGCCACGACAAGGGGTATACGCAGTATTTT
>TRBJ1-1|-|TRBV2|-
CASSYQGNTEAFF
TGTGCCAGCAGTTACCAGGGGAACACTGAAGCTTTCTTT
>TRBJ2-1|-|TRBV15|TRBD2
CATSSGLAGGVRWSGNEQFF
TGTGCCACCAGCAGTGGGCTAGCGGGAGGAGTGAGGTGGTCCGGGAATGAGCAGTTCTTC
>TRBJ2-7|-|TRBV29-1|TRBD2
CSVTTSWGEQYF
TGCAGCGTTACGACTAGCTGGGGCGAGCAGTACTTC
>TRBJ2-3|-|TRBV30|-
CAWSVHSITDTQYF
TGTGCCTGGAGTGTACATAGTATCACAGATACGCAGTATTTT
>TRBJ1-5|-|TRBV10-3|-
CAISGGPLMDQPQHF
TGTGCCATCAGTGGCGGTCCTCTGATGGATCAGCCCCAGCATTTT
>TRBJ2-2|-|TRBV5-1|-
CASRDFEAGELFF
TGCGCCAGCCGGGACTTTGAGGCCGGGGAGCTGTTTTTT
>TRBJ1-6|-|TRBV10-3|-
CAISGGVNSPLHF
TGTGCCATCAGTGGCGGAGTTAATTCACCCCTCCACTTT
>TRBJ2-5|-|TRBV5-6|-
CASSLAGALKQETQYF
TGTGCCAGCAGCTTGGCGGGGGCACTAAAACAAGAGACCCAGTACTTC
>TRBJ2-1|-|TRBV6-6|-
CASSYGRELDEQFF
TGTGCCAGCAGTTACGGTCGGGAGTTAGATGAGCAGTTCTTC
>TRBJ1-5|-|TRBV19|TRBD1
CASTHLRGQSNQPQHF
TGTGCCAGTACCCACTTACGGGGACAGTCAAATCAGCCCCAGCATTTT
>TRBJ2-7|-|TRBV6-5|-
CASSYGREVSYEQYF
TGTGCCAGCAGTTACGGCAGGGAAGTCTCCTACGAGCAGTACTTC
>TRBJ1-1|-|TRBV6-1|TRBD1
CASSDHGTVNTEAFF
TGTGCCAGCAGTGATCACGGGACAGTGAACACTGAAGCTTTCTTT
>TRBJ1-2|-|TRBV28|-
CASSYNGYTF
TGTGCCAGCAGTTATAATGGCTACACCTTC
>TRBJ2-3|once|TRBV10-1|-
CASSESQGAQYF
TGCGCCAGCAGTGAGTCACAGGGAGCGCAGTATTTT
>TRBJ2-7|few|TRBV5-1|TRBD2
CASSQSGTSVYEQYF
TGCGCCAGCAGTCAGTCCGGGACTAGCGTCTACGAGCAGTACTTC
>TRBJ1-5|-|TRBV28|-
CASSFGRASSYSNQPQHF
TGTGCCAGCAGTTTCGGACGGGCCTCGAGTTATAGCAATCAGCCCCAGCATTTT
>TRBJ2-2|-|TRBV19|-
CASSTPLLGELFF
TGTGCCAGTAGTACCCCCTTGCTGGGGGAGCTGTTTTTT
>TRBJ1-6|once|TRBV29-1|-
CSVAGRAVYNSPLHF
TGCAGCGTTGCGGGCAGAGCAGTCTATAATTCACCCCTCCACTTT
>TRBJ2-5|-|TRBV5-1|-
CASSLNQGGETQYF
TGCGCCAGCAGCTTGAATCAGGGTGGAGAGACCCAGTACTTC
>TRBJ1-2|-|TRBV30|-
CAWGLGRGDGYTF
TGTGCCTGGGGTTTGGGACGGGGTGATGGCTACACCTTC
>TRBJ2-3|-|TRBV19|-
CAGSIGSGGTQRYTQYF
TGTGCCGGTAGTATAGGGTCGGGGGGCACCCAGAGATATACGCAGTATTTT
>TRBJ1-6|-|TRBV2|TRBD1
CASRGETGASGVLHF
TGTGCCAGCAGAGGAGAGACAGGGGCCTCGGGTGTCCTCCACTTT
>TRBJ2-2|-|TRBV2|TRBD1
CASRGQILTGELFF
TGTGCCAGCAGGGGACAGATTCTCACCGGGGAGCTGTTTTTT
>TRBJ1-1|-|TRBV6-6|-
CASSYIQGTNTEAFF
TGTGCCAGCAGTTACATACAGGGAACGAACACTGAAGCTTTCTTT
>TRBJ2-6|-|TRBV6-5|-
CATLSGANVLTF
TGTGCCACCCTCTCTGGGGCCAACGTCCTGACTTTC
>TRBJ1-6|-|TRBV5-4|TRBD1
CASSLGDRGTSPLHF
TGTGCCAGCAGCTTGGGGGACAGGGGTACTTCACCCCTCCACTTT
>TRBJ1-1|once|TRBV7-2|-
CASSFGGGFGAFF
TGTGCCAGCAGCTTTGGAGGGGGATTCGGGGCTTTCTTT
>TRBJ2-7|-|TRBV11-2|-
CASSLDRVVVYEQYF
TGTGCCAGCAGCTTAGATAGGGTGGTAGTCTACGAGCAGTACTTC
>TRBJ2-1|-|TRBV5-1|-
CASSFTVTSYNEQFF
TGCGCCAGCAGCTTTACAGTGACCTCCTACAATGAGCAGTTCTTC
>TRBJ2-5|-|TRBV10-3|-
CAISAGIQETQYF
TGTGCCATCAGTGCCGGAATACAAGAGACCCAGTACTTC
>TRBJ2-7|-|TRBV7-9|TRBD2
CASSLQGGSGYEQYF
TGTGCCAGCAGCTTGCAGGGAGGTAGCGGGTACGAGCAGTACTTC
>TRBJ2-7|-|TRBV21-1|-
CASSGRASGDSYEQYF
TGTGCCAGCAGCGGGAGGGCTAGCGGGGACTCCTACGAGCAGTACTTC
>TRBJ2-1|-|TRBV2|TRBD2
CASMREEWYNEQFF
TGTGCCAGCATGCGGGAGGAATGGTACAATGAGCAGTTCTTC
>TRBJ1-4|-|TRBV7-9|-
CASSFEGRWEAEKLFF
TGTGCCAGCAGCTTCGAAGGACGGTGGGAGGCGGAAAAACTGTTTTTT
>TRBJ2-5|-|TRBV6-5|TRBD1
CASSQTGFSETQYF
TGTGCCAGCAGCCAGACAGGGTTCTCGGAGACCCAGTACTTC
>TRBJ2-7|-|TRBV27|-
CASSSKNGVPEQYF
TGTGCCAGCAGTTCCAAGAACGGGGTCCCGGAGCAGTACTTC
>TRBJ1-1|-|TRBV5-6|-
CASSFLDTEAFF
TGTGCCAGCAGCTTTCTGGACACTGAAGCTTTCTTT
>TRBJ2-7|-|TRBV29-1|-
CSVVALRNEQYF
TGCAGCGTTGTCGCCTTAAGGAACGAGCAGTACTTC
>TRBJ1-1|-|TRBV28|-
CASTLSVPGGEAFF
TGTGCCAGCACCCTAAGCGTACCGGGAGGAGAAGCTTTCTTT
>TRBJ2-7|-|TRBV18|TRBD2
CASSPKVAGSPNEQYF
TGTGCCAGCTCACCCAAGGTAGCGGGATCTCCTAACGAGCAGTACTTC
>TRBJ1-4|-|TRBV10-2|-
CASSVRDSLFF
TGCGCCAGCAGTGTTAGAGACTCACTGTTTTTT
>TRBJ1-3|-|TRBV13|TRBD1
CASSLLGFRDSTSGNTIYF
TGTGCCAGCAGCTTATTGGGGTTTCGGGACAGCACCTCTGGAAACACCATATATTTT
>TRBJ1-1|-|TRBV5-1|-
CASSLIPGALNTEAFF
TGCGCCAGCAGCTTGATACCTGGGGCATTGAACACTGAAGCTTTCTTT
>TRBJ2-5|-|TRBV18|-
CASSPPVGLQETQYF
TGTGCCAGCTCACCACCGGTGGGGTTGCAAGAGACCCAGTACTTC
>TRBJ2-7|-|TRBV11-2|TRBD2
CASSLAGEAREQYF
TGTGCCAGCAGCTTGGCGGGAGAGGCCCGAGAGCAGTACTTC
>TRBJ1-2|-|TRBV9|-
CASSVASGYNYGYTF
TGTGCCAGCAGCGTAGCTTCAGGGTATAACTATGGCTACACCTTC
>TRBJ1-4|-|TRBV27|-
CASSLQGLGNEKLFF
TGTGCCAGCAGTTTACAGGGATTGGGGAATGAAAAACTGTTTTTT
>TRBJ2-2|-|TRBV7-2|-
CASSSDGLFGGELFF
TGTGCCAGCAGCTCTGACGGATTATTCGGGGGGGAGCTGTTTTTT
>TRBJ2-7|-|TRBV15|TRBD2
CATSRAGGGSSYEQYF
TGTGCCACCAGCAGAGCGGGCGGGGGGAGCTCCTACGAGCAGTACTTC
>TRBJ2-1|-|TRBV5-6|TRBD2
CASSFETSGYYNEQFF
TGTGCCAGCAGCTTCGAGACTAGCGGTTACTACAATGAGCAGTTCTTC
>TRBJ2-1|-|TRBV14|-
CASSQAGLPSYNEQFF
TGTGCCAGCAGCCAAGCGGGACTTCCCTCCTACAATGAGCAGTTCTTC